This paragraph covers one T cell receptor (beta chain) sequence. No antigen is known for it. These data originate in a study of T cell responses to AZD1222 COVID-19 vaccine. Whole-study results and caveats: Females made up more of the donors, who were largely white British, and clonal diversity may have come out too low. Recipients of two AZD1222 doses showed rising Spike-specific TCR breadth and depth.

Some clones are missing from TCRdb's copy, which holds only in-frame ones; the method was immunoSEQ multiplex PCR. This repertoire shows over 110,000 clones, 80% to 90% found once; its top ten account for 5% to 6.5%. Trimming shortened V by 4 bases and J by 2 bases, and 18 bases separated the two germline ends. Germline lookup yields CDR1 LGHNA and CDR2 YSLEER. CDR3 length: 16 amino acids. The source of this sequence is an adult in good health. This material consisted of peripheral blood, taken on day 0 of AZD1222 vaccination. V and J are TRBV4-3 and TRBJ2-7, with D possibly TRBD1 on 7 matching bases. CDR3 nucleotides: TGCGCCAGCAGCCTAGGTAGGACAGGCGGGACCTACGAGCAGTACTTC. Its translation is CASSLGRTGGTYEQYF.